One and the same sample provided the 9 T cell receptor beta chains below, sequenced in a study of control samples from healthy donors and cancer patients. Using immunoSEQ multiplex PCR, the repertoire was profiled, and TCRdb retains in-frame clones only, with some absent. The sample has about 190,000 clones; around 90% are singletons. The sequencing sample was made of blood. The receptors were sampled from a man aged 25-45 years in good health.

This sequence joins TRBV2 and TRBJ1-4; TRBD1 aligns across 7 bases. The CDR3 totals 17 residues. Germline assignment: CDR1 SNHLY and CDR2 FYNNEI. The V gene end was trimmed by 6 bases and the J gene end by 0 bases; junction bases not matched to a gene: 10. Here the CDR3 reads CASRRQGGHSTNEKLFF. CDR3 sequence (DNA): TGTGCCAGCAGAAGACAGGGCGGCCATTCAACTAATGAAAAACTGTTTTTT. The entire variable domain, with the rest obtained from reference TRBV2 and TRBJ1-4, is as follows: EPEVTQTPSHQVTQMGQEVILRCVPISNHLYFYWYRQILGQKVEFLVSFYNNEISEKSEIFDDQFSVERPDGSNFTLKIRSTKLEDSAMYFCASRRQGGHSTNEKLFFGSGTQLSVL.

The J gene is TRBJ2-1, the V gene TRBV11-2; no clear D gene. From germline, CDR1 is SGHAT and CDR2 FQNNGV. The CDR3 is 13 amino acids. V gave up 3 bases and J gave up 5 bases, with 8 bases separating them. CDR3: CASSLARHNEQFF. The CDR3 DNA reads as TGTGCCAGCAGCTTGGCCCGGCACAATGAGCAGTTCTTC.

This chain uses TRBV29-1 with TRBJ1-5; no definite D call. Germline lookup yields CDR1 SQVTM and CDR2 ANQGSEA. The V gene lost 4 bases and the J gene lost 5 bases, with 9 bases spanning the gap. This CDR3 is built from 12 residues. The DNA for the CDR3 is TGCAGCGTTGGTTTCGTGGATCAGCCCCAGCATTTT. Encoded protein: CSVGFVDQPQHF.

This clone came up a few times. The rearrangement uses TRBV19 and TRBJ1-5; 7 bases are a match to TRBD1. V was pared by 3 bases and J by 6 bases, with 8 bases of the junction left unmatched. Germline CDR1 LNHDA, CDR2 SQIVND (reference sequence). CDR3 length: 15 amino acids. The CDR3 sequence: CASSMLPTGVQPQHF. The CDR3 coding sequence is TGTGCCAGTAGTATGCTTCCCACAGGGGTTCAGCCCCAGCATTTT.

This chain uses TRBV10-1 with TRBJ2-3; a weak D match, TRBD2 (5 bases). Germline assignment: CDR1 WNHNN and CDR2 SYGVQD (reference sequence). Trimming took 3 bases from V and 5 from J, leaving 18 bases between them. The length of the CDR3 is 16 residues. Written as DNA, the CDR3 is TGCGCCAGCAGTGACTTTCAGTCGGGGAAGAAAGATACGCAGTATTTT. Its translation is CASSDFQSGKKDTQYF.

In its sample, this clone was seen once. The rearrangement joins TRBV5-1 to TRBJ2-1, with 10 positions matching TRBD2. The CDR3 covers 15 residues. Germline V lookup: CDR1 SGHRS, CDR2 YFSETQ. V shed 4 bases, J shed 5 bases, and the junction held 6 bases outside the gene matches. CDR3 region: CASSPWTSGNNEQFF. CDR3 sequence (DNA): TGCGCCAGCAGCCCGTGGACTAGCGGTAACAATGAGCAGTTCTTC.

This clone was seen once. This rearrangement joins TRBV15 to TRBJ2-3, with TRBD1 matching over 11 bases. CDR3 length: 15 residues. V trimming: 1 base; J trimming: 6 bases; junction bases outside the gene matches: 3. Germline values: CDR1 LNHNV, CDR2 YYDKDF (reference sequence). The CDR3 protein is CATSRVDRGRDTQYF. The CDR3 DNA follows: TGTGCCACCAGCAGAGTGGACAGGGGGCGTGATACGCAGTATTTT.

The gene calls are TRBV24-1 and TRBJ2-3; 7 nucleotides line up with TRBD1. The CDR3 has 16 residues. The junction had 10 bases not matched to a gene; V was cut back by 4 bases and J by 4 bases. Germline V gives CDR1 KGHDR, CDR2 SFDVKD. The CDR3 DNA is TGTGCCACCAGTGACAAATATTACGGACAGGCAGATACGCAGTATTTT. Its translation is CATSDKYYGQADTQYF.

The V call is TRBV3-1 (or the pseudogene TRBV3-2), the J call TRBJ1-4; the D is unclear. There are 14 residues in the CDR3. Germline CDR1 is LGHDT and CDR2 is YNNKEL (reference sequence). Trimming shortened V by 4 bases and J by 0 bases, and 6 bases separated the two germline ends. The CDR3 bases are TGTGCCAGCAGCCGACTTGCAACTAATGAAAAACTGTTTTTT. Translated, it gives CASSRLATNEKLFF.